This T cell receptor (beta chain) was sequenced for a study of cytomegalovirus exposure and HLA in healthy donors. Study-wide findings and caveats: Cytomegalovirus association was listed for 164 TCR beta chains. Cytomegalovirus status, reportedly, was diagnosed with high specificity and sensitivity by the classifier. TCR clusters originating in the first cohort tended to co-occur in the roughly 120 validation repertoires, according to a later analysis. A few chains tied to CMV proved CMV antigen-specific in vitro.

TCRdb's copy holds only in-frame clones and misses some; the assay was immunoSEQ multiplex PCR. Among over 200,000 clones listed, about 86% were seen once. Deletions cut 2 bases from V and 3 bases from J, with 11 bases between. This CDR3 has 14 residues. The germline V gene has CDR1 SGDLS and CDR2 YYNGEE. Remarks on this clone: As yet, its antigen is unknown.

This receptor was taken from a woman aged 18-29 years in good health and CMV-seronegative. The chain uses TRBV9 and TRBJ1-1; D is possibly TRBD1 (6 bases). Sequencing input: PBMCs. CDR3 in DNA: TGTGCCAGCAGCGTTATGGACAGTTACACTGAAGCTTTCTTT. This encodes CASSVMDSYTEAFF.